This T cell receptor beta chain emerged from a study of T cell responses to AZD1222 COVID-19 vaccine (dated by TCRdb to the early 2020s). Regarding the study in general: AZD1222 recipients given second doses at about 4 weeks or at about 12 weeks were pooled, since spike-specific TCR depth and breadth were not found to differ between the two schedules. TCR sequencing was performed for 230 to 250 trial participants, of whom about 200 were given two doses of AZD1222 and around 26 were given two doses of MenACWY control vaccine. Trial participants were enrolled by age into subgroups of 18-55, 56-69 and 70-plus years, and around 140, 26 and 57 TCR-sequenced participants, respectively, were included in these subgroups. Overall results and qualifications from the work: Reportedly, close to half of the unique spike-specific TCRs recognized epitopes lying outside the regions that are mutated in the B.1.351 and B.1.1.7 variants. The vaccine-associated CD4 TCRs covered the entire spike protein, and the dominant responses fell in regions 160-218 and 743-854. The 56-69-year group was small, and its depth increase did not reach significance, likely because of low power. Because no day 14 peak-response samples were available, the repertoires could be characterized only after the peak T cell response. Conclusions about previously exposed vaccinees were limited because only six AZD1222 recipients were SARS-CoV-2 seropositive at baseline. After two AZD1222 doses, both the breadth and the depth of spike-specific TCRs were significantly higher than at day 0 and than in MenACWY recipients. Participants were mostly white British and included more females than males, and it was suggested by the authors that clonal diversity may have been underestimated.

The CDR3 regions of human TCRbeta chains were analyzed by immunosequencing. Under the source paper's analysis protocol: Repertoire TCRs were checked for matches against a reference library of SARS-CoV-2-specific TCRs that had been generated using the MIRA antigen-specificity platform. Breadth was defined as the fraction of unique TCRs that were SARS-CoV-2-associated, and depth was defined as the fraction of total T cells that were SARS-CoV-2-associated. Each spike-specific TCR was assigned to its reactive spike region and to a CD4 or CD8 class using the MIRA data. Log10-transformed breadth and depth values were compared by one-way ANOVA with Sidak's multiple comparisons tests. Imported from immuneACCESS, the table was reduced by TCRdb to in-frame sequences with V and J called. These copies leave out some clones; in studies compared against another copy, an unresolved V gene accounts for under half, and the cause of the remainder is not known. The V and J calls and the clone size are those of that table, but D and trimming were determined from the DNA. Counted in this sample were 95,000 to 150,000 clones; about 91% of them appeared once. 1.7% of the sample is held by the ten biggest clonotypes.

Worth noting for this clone: Its antigen remains undetermined. Base quality data are lacking; no much larger clone is found one base away.

For CDR1 and CDR2, the germline V gene lists MNHEY and SVGEGT. From its cysteine to its phenylalanine, the CDR3 spans 16 amino acids. The only DNA kept is the CDR3, 48 bases in frame from the first base. After removal of 3 bases from V and 3 bases from J, the junction retains 11 bases not matched to a gene. The time point label of this sample denotes: baseline before first vaccination. Vaccinee samples were obtained from the UK trials COV001 and COV002, which included a single-blind randomized controlled phase 2/3 trial of AZD1222 (ChAdOx1 nCoV-19) in healthy adults. Trial participant PBMC samples were collected at day 0 and day 28 after the second dose for TCRbeta chain sequencing.

The sequencing used peripheral blood, collected on day 0 of AZD1222 vaccination. The chain uses TRBV6-2 or TRBV6-3 and TRBJ2-7, with 7 middle bases fitting TRBD1. This clonotype was sampled from an adult in good health. The CDR3 has the sequence CASSYRSGQANYEQYF. The DNA reads TGTGCCAGCAGTTATCGGTCCGGACAGGCAAACTACGAGCAGTACTTC.